One and the same sample provided the 29 T cell receptor beta chains below, sequenced in a study of graft-versus-host responses after intestinal transplantation. TCRdb keeps only in-frame clones here, not all; method: immunoSEQ multiplex PCR. The profile shows tens of thousands of clones, about nine tenths of them singletons. Intraepithelial and lamina propria lymphocytes were isolated from graft specimens. The specimen comprised ileum tissue, sampled almost 210 days after intestinal transplant. The receptors originated from a human patient who received an intestinal transplant, so some T cells may come from the graft donor.

The V gene is TRBV7-9, the J gene TRBJ2-7, with 9 bases identical to TRBD1. The length of the CDR3 is 14 residues. Unmatched junction bases numbered 6, after V lost 8 bases and J lost 1 base. Germline lookup yields CDR1 SEHNR and CDR2 FQNEAQ (reference sequence). CDR3 DNA: TGTGCCAGCGGCCCCGGGACAGGGTCCTACGAGCAGTACTTC. Its protein is CASGPGTGSYEQYF.

The rearrangement joins TRBV6-5 to TRBJ2-5; 7 positions match TRBD1. The DNA end is more similar to TRBJ2-7, so the J call may be wrong. The V gene's germline CDR1 is MNHEY and CDR2 SVGAGI. This CDR3 is built from 12 residues. In DNA, the CDR3 is TGTGCCAGCAGTTACGACAGGGACGAGCAGTACTTC. Translating gives CASSYDRDEQYF.

This clone was seen a handful of times. The rearrangement links TRBV5-4 to TRBJ2-5, with 8 bases lining up with TRBD1. CDR1 is SGHNT and CDR2 is YYREEE in the germline V gene (reference sequence). The trim removed 4 bases at V and 7 bases at J, leaving 15 bases unmatched. The CDR3 runs to 16 residues. CDR3 DNA sequence: TGTGCCAGCAGCGGGACGGGGCAGGGGGCTCTTGGGACCCAGTACTTC. This gives the protein CASSGTGQGALGTQYF.

V and J are TRBV4-1 and TRBJ1-3, with D perhaps TRBD1 (6 bases). The germline V and J ends were trimmed by 5 bases and 0 bases, with 11 bases remaining between them. The CDR3 sequence is 15 residues long. CDR1 MGHRA and CDR2 YSYEKL come from the germline V gene. This chain's CDR3 is CASSTGQSSGNTIYF. The CDR3 coding sequence is TGCGCCAGCAGCACAGGACAGTCCTCTGGAAACACCATATATTTT.

This sequence joins TRBV18 and TRBJ2-4, with D uncertain. Germline V lookup: CDR1 KGHSH, CDR2 LQKENI. CDR3 length: 13 residues. The V gene lost 1 base and the J gene lost 8 bases, with 9 bases spanning the gap. The CDR3 DNA sequence: TGTGCCAGCTCACCACTGGCCCACGACATTCAGTACTTC. Translation gives CASSPLAHDIQYF.

This chain connects TRBV6-5 to TRBJ1-6; D is possibly TRBD1 (6 bases). V lost 6 bases and J lost 7, with 16 bases in between. The CDR3 loop spans 15 amino acids. CDR1 and CDR2 from the germline V gene are MNHEY and SVGAGI. CDR3 amino acids: CASRFNRDKNSPLHF. The CDR3 DNA is TGTGCCAGCAGATTCAACCGGGACAAAAATTCACCCCTCCACTTT.

The genes are TRBV27 and TRBJ2-7; the match to TRBD2 covers 8 bases. Unmatched junction bases numbered 9, after V lost 6 bases and J lost 5 bases. CDR3 length: 14 amino acids. Germline V CDR1 and CDR2: MNHEY, SMNVEV (reference sequence). The CDR3 here is CASSGGGFRHEQYF. The CDR3 nucleotides are TGTGCCAGCAGCGGGGGGGGATTTCGCCACGAGCAGTACTTC.

V and J are TRBV27 and TRBJ1-5; weak D call: TRBD1 (5 bases). Germline V CDR1 and CDR2: MNHEY, SMNVEV (reference sequence). V gave up 4 bases and J gave up 5 bases, with 15 bases separating them. There are 15 residues in the CDR3. In DNA form, the CDR3 reads TGTGCCAGCAGTTCCTCCGGGACGCACTATCAGCCCCAGCATTTT. This sequence encodes CASSSSGTHYQPQHF.

The V gene is TRBV6-1, the J gene TRBJ2-4, with 12 bases that match TRBD2. V lost 2 bases to trimming and J lost 2 bases; unmatched junction nucleotides: 10. Germline CDR1 and CDR2: MNHNS and SASEGT. The CDR3 is made up of 19 amino acids. CDR3 in amino acids: CASSESASGGDGSKNIQYF. The DNA of the CDR3 is TGTGCCAGCAGTGAATCGGCTAGCGGGGGGGATGGGTCCAAAAACATTCAGTACTTC.

This sequence joins TRBV5-4 and TRBJ2-7, with TRBD1 matching 9 bases. After removal of 4 bases from V and 4 bases from J, the junction contained 6 bases not matched to a gene. From germline, CDR1 is SGHNT and CDR2 YYREEE (reference sequence). This CDR3 contains 14 residues. The CDR3 loop is CASSNTGGVYEQYF. Here the CDR3 DNA reads TGTGCCAGCAGCAACACAGGGGGCGTTTACGAGCAGTACTTC.

V and J are TRBV28 and TRBJ2-3; D is unresolved. The ends were cut back, 5 bases at V and 3 bases at J, with 12 bases in the middle. Germline V gene sequence: CDR1 MDHEN, CDR2 SYDVKM. The CDR3 loop spans 14 amino acids. DNA for the CDR3: TGTGCCAGCAGTAGACGACTGCGAACAGATACGCAGTATTTT. The encoded protein is CASSRRLRTDTQYF.

This chain connects TRBV6-6 to TRBJ2-1; D gene ambiguous. Germline assignment: CDR1 MNHNY and CDR2 SVGAGI (reference sequence). The ends were cut back, 1 base at V and 6 bases at J, with 4 bases in the middle. The CDR3 covers 12 residues. In DNA form, the CDR3 reads TGTGCCAGCAGTTACTTAGTCAATGAGCAGTTCTTC. This translates into CASSYLVNEQFF.

This chain uses TRBV15 with TRBJ1-3; D is ambiguous. Trimming removed 1 base from V and 7 bases from J, with 11 bases in between. Germline-derived CDR1 and CDR2 are LNHNV and YYDKDF (reference sequence). This CDR3 is built from 14 residues. The CDR3 coding sequence is TGTGCCACCAGCAGAGGCGGGGATCTGAACACCATATATTTT. Translating it yields CATSRGGDLNTIYF. Based on the CDR3 plus reference TRBV15 and TRBJ1-3, the full variable domain is DAMVIQNPRYQVTQFGKPVTLSCSQTLNHNVMYWYQQKSSQAPKLLFHYYDKDFNNEADTPDNFQSRRPNTSFCFLDIRSPGLGDTAMYLCATSRGGDLNTIYFGEGSWLTVV.

This rearrangement joins TRBV29-1 to TRBJ2-7; possible D gene TRBD1, 6 bases. Germline CDR1 is SQVTM and CDR2 is ANQGSEA. Trimming cost V 5 bases and J 3 bases, with 11 bases left between them. This CDR3 contains 12 residues. In nucleotides, the CDR3 is TGCAGCGTTCGGACAGCGATCTACGAGCAGTACTTC. Translated: CSVRTAIYEQYF.

J is TRBJ1-1 and V is TRBV29-1; D ambiguous. There are 12 residues in the CDR3. Germline values: CDR1 SQVTM, CDR2 ANQGSEA. V was shortened by 0 bases and J by 10 bases, with 12 bases between the two germline ends. The chain's CDR3 is CSVEDLLVGAFF. CDR3 bases: TGCAGCGTTGAAGATCTTTTGGTGGGAGCTTTCTTT.

CDR3 sequence reads: CASSPRAEETQYF. CDR3 nucleotides: TGTGCCAGCAGTCCCAGGGCAGAAGAGACCCAGTACTTC. The V and J genes are TRBV6-6 and TRBJ2-5, with D tentatively TRBD1 (5 bases). The V end lost 5 bases, the J end lost 3 bases, and 10 bases lay between the germline ends. CDR3 length: 13 amino acids. Germline V gives CDR1 MNHNY, CDR2 SVGAGI (reference sequence).

This chain uses TRBV28 with TRBJ1-1; D not resolved. The V gene lost 10 bases and the J gene lost 1 base, with 10 bases spanning the gap. Germline V lookup: CDR1 MDHEN, CDR2 SYDVKM. This CDR3 has 12 residues. CDR3 DNA sequence: TGTGCCACTACCCCCAGGAACACTGAAGCTTTCTTT. As protein: CATTPRNTEAFF. The full variable domain, rest sourced from reference TRBV28 and TRBJ1-1, is DVKVTQSSRYLVKRTGEKVFLECVQDMDHENMFWYRQDPGLGLRLIYFSYDVKMKEKGDIPEGYSVSREKKERFSLILESASTNQTSMYLCATTPRNTEAFFGQGTRLTVV.

V and J are TRBV27 and TRBJ2-3; 8 bases map to TRBD2. Germline V lookup: CDR1 MNHEY, CDR2 SMNVEV (reference sequence). V was pared by 3 bases and J by 4 bases, with 9 bases of the junction left unmatched. The CDR3 length is 16 residues. The CDR3 reads CASSLASGLGADTQYF. Written as DNA, the CDR3 is TGTGCCAGCAGTTTGGCTAGCGGGCTTGGCGCAGATACGCAGTATTTT.

This clone was seen just once. V is TRBV7-8 and J is TRBJ2-1, with D unresolved. The CDR3 contains 14 residues. Germline V CDR1 and CDR2: SGHVS, FQNEAQ. The ends were cut back, 0 bases at V and 4 bases at J, with 7 bases in the middle. The CDR3 loop reads CASSLAAVYNEQFF. In DNA form, the CDR3 reads TGTGCCAGCAGCTTAGCGGCAGTTTACAATGAGCAGTTCTTC.

The gene calls are TRBV7-2 and TRBJ2-3; 9 bases are shared with TRBD1. Germline CDR1 is SGHTA and CDR2 is FQGNSA. V lost 1 base and J lost 9; bases outside the gene matches: 8. The CDR3 contains 15 residues. The CDR3 DNA sequence: TGTGCCAGCAGCTTAGGAGGGGACAGGGAGGACACGCAGTATTTT. Translated, it gives CASSLGGDREDTQYF.

The CDR3 DNA reads as TGTGCCAGCAGGTTGGAAGAGAGCACAGATACGCAGTATTTT. Protein sequence: CASRLEESTDTQYF. V and J are TRBV6-1 and TRBJ2-3; D gene uncertain. V lost 6 bases and J 0 bases, leaving 10 bases between the germline ends. Germline assignment: CDR1 MNHNS and CDR2 SASEGT. This CDR3 spans 14 amino acids.

In DNA form, the CDR3 reads TGTGCCAGCAGCCAAGGGCCCCCCTCTAGCACAGATACGCAGTATTTT. Protein: CASSQGPPSSTDTQYF. This sequence joins TRBV7-3 and TRBJ2-3; D gene uncertain. There are 16 residues in the CDR3. Germline CDR1 and CDR2: SGHTA and FQGTGA. Trimming took off 5 bases at V and 0 bases at J, with 15 bases between the two ends. Full variable domain (missing parts from reference TRBV7-3 and TRBJ2-3): GAGVSQTPSNKVTEKGKYVELRCDPISGHTALYWYRQSLGQGPEFLIYFQGTGAADDSGLPNDRFFAVRPEGSVSTLKIQRTERGDSAVYLCASSQGPPSSTDTQYFGPGTRLTVL.

In its sample, this clone was seen once. The chain uses TRBV9 and TRBJ1-1, with TRBD1 as a possible D gene (6 bases). V lost 0 bases and J lost 4, with 10 bases in between. The germline gives CDR1 SGDLS, CDR2 YYNGEE. CDR3 size: 14 residues. CDR3 nucleotide sequence: TGTGCCAGCAGCGTAGGGGGGCAGGGCACTGAAGCTTTCTTT. Translating gives CASSVGGQGTEAFF.

The chain joins TRBV14 to TRBJ2-2; 9 positions match TRBD1. The CDR3 runs to 17 residues. Germline-derived CDR1 and CDR2 are SGHDN and FVKESK. The V segment lost 1 base and the J segment 4 bases; nucleotides outside the gene matches: 7. Written as DNA, the CDR3 is TGTGCCAGCAGCCAAGGACTCCGGGACAGGGCCACCGGGGAGCTGTTTTTT. As protein: CASSQGLRDRATGELFF.

This rearrangement joins TRBV23-1 to TRBJ2-5, with 7 bases identical to TRBD1. TRBV23-1 is assigned to the ORF class and has an uncertain function. The junction had 3 bases not matched to a gene; V was cut back by 0 bases and J by 5 bases. There are 14 residues in the CDR3. CDR3 sequence reads: CASSQSPGGETQYF. The CDR3 DNA reads TGCGCCAGCAGTCAATCACCAGGGGGTGAGACCCAGTACTTC.

The V gene is TRBV28, the J gene TRBJ1-1; D is perhaps TRBD1 (5 bases). The CDR3 covers 11 residues. V lost 6 bases to trimming and J lost 3 bases, with 5 bases between them. Germline-derived CDR1 and CDR2 are MDHEN and SYDVKM. Written as DNA, the CDR3 is TGTGCCAGCAGGGGGGACACTGAAGCTTTCTTT. Its translation: CASRGDTEAFF.

The chain couples TRBV27 to TRBJ2-2; 8 positions agree with TRBD1. With V trimmed by 3 bases and J by 2 bases, 8 bases remained unmatched. The CDR3 has 17 amino acids. CDR1 is MNHEY, CDR2 SMNVEV, per germline (reference sequence). The CDR3 DNA reads as TGTGCCAGCAGTTTCCTTTCAGGGGGCCTCAACACCGGGGAGCTGTTTTTT. It codes for CASSFLSGGLNTGELFF.

This clone was counted between two and nine times. The chain joins TRBV11-2 to TRBJ2-1, with 9 bases fitting TRBD1. The V and J ends lost 5 bases and 5 bases, in that order; junction bases with no gene match: 19. This CDR3 is 19 amino acids long. Germline V gives CDR1 SGHAT, CDR2 FQNNGV. The CDR3 is CASSATVSLGTGWNNEQFF. The CDR3 nucleotides read TGTGCCAGCAGCGCCACAGTTTCTTTGGGGACAGGGTGGAACAATGAGCAGTTCTTC.

The J gene is TRBJ2-7, the V gene TRBV6-1, with 11 positions matching TRBD2. From germline, CDR1 is MNHNS and CDR2 SASEGT. The trim removed 4 bases at V and 6 bases at J, leaving 2 bases unmatched. The CDR3 contains 13 residues. The CDR3 DNA is TGTGCCAGCAGTGTTCTAGCGGGAGGCGAGCAGTACTTC. It codes for CASSVLAGGEQYF.